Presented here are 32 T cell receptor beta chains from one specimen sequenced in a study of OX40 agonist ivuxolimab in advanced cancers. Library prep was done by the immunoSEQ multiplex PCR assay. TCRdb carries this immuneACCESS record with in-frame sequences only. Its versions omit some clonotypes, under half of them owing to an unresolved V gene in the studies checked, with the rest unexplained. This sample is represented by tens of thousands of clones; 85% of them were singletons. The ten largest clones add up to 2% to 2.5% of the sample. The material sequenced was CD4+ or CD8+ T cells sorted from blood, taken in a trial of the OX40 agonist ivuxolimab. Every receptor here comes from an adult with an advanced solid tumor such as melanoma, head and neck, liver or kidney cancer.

DNA of the CDR3: TGCGCCAGCAGTGAGTCGAGAAGAGGACGAAACACCATATATTTT. It encodes CASSESRRGRNTIYF. The gene calls are TRBV10-1 and TRBJ1-3; no clear D gene. The CDR3 loop spans 15 amino acids. Germline loops: CDR1 WNHNN, CDR2 SYGVQD (reference sequence). V lost 0 bases to trimming and J lost 5 bases, with 11 bases between them.

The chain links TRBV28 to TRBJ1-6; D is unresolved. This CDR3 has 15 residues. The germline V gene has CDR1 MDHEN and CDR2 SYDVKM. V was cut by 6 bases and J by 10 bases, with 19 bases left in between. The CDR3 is CASSSPGPGNSPLHF. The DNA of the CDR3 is TGTGCCAGCAGCTCCCCCGGCCCGGGTAACTCACCCCTCCACTTT. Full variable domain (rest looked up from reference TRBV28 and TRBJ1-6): DVKVTQSSRYLVKRTGEKVFLECVQDMDHENMFWYRQDPGLGLRLIYFSYDVKMKEKGDIPEGYSVSREKKERFSLILESASTNQTSMYLCASSSPGPGNSPLHFGNGTRLTVT.

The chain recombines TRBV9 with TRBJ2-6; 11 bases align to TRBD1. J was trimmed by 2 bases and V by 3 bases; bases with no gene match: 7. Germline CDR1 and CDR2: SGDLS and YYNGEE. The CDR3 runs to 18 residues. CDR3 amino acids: CASSAPRTGGTGANVLTF. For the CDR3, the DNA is TGTGCCAGCAGCGCCCCGCGGACAGGGGGCACTGGGGCCAACGTCCTGACTTTC.

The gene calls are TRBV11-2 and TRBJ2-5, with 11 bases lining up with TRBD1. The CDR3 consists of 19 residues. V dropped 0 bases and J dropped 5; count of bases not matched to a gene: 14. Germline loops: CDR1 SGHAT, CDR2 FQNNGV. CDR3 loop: CASSLEPHPRTGGWETQYF. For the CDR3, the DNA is TGTGCCAGCAGCTTAGAACCTCACCCCCGGACAGGGGGCTGGGAGACCCAGTACTTC.

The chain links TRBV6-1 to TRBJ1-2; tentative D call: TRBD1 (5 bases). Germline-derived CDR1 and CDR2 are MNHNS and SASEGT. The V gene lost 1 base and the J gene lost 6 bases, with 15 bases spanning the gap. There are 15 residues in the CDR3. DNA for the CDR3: TGTGCCAGCAGTGAAGTGTTTACAGGTTTGGATGGCTACACCTTC. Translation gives CASSEVFTGLDGYTF.

As DNA, the CDR3 is TGCAGTGCTAGAGGAGTAGAGACCCAGTACTTC. Amino acids: CSARGVETQYF. V usage is TRBV20-1 and J usage is TRBJ2-5; D gene uncertain. This CDR3 is 11 amino acids long. V was cut by 1 base and J by 4 bases, with 4 bases left in between. Per the germline V gene, CDR1 is DFQATT and CDR2 is SNEGSKA (reference sequence).

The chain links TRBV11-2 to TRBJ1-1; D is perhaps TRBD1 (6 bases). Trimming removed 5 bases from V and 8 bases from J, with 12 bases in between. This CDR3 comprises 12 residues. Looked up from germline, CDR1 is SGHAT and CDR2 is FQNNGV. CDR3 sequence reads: CASSTRGIEAFF. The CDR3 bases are TGTGCCAGCAGCACTAGGGGGATAGAAGCTTTCTTT.

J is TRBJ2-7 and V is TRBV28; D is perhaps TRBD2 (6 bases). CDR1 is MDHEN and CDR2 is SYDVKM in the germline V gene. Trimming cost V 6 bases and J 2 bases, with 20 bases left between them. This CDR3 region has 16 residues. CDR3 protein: CASRSIRGGQTYEQYF. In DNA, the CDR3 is TGTGCCAGCAGATCTATACGAGGAGGGCAGACCTACGAGCAGTACTTC.

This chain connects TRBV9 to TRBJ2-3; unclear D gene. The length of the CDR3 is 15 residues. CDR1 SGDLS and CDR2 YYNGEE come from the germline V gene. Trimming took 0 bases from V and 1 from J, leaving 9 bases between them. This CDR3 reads CASSVGAARTDTQYF. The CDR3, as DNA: TGTGCCAGCAGCGTAGGTGCGGCACGCACAGATACGCAGTATTTT.

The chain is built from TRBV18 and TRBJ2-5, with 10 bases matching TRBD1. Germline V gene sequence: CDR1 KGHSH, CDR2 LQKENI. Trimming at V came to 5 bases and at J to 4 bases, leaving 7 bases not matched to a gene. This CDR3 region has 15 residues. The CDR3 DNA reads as TGTGCCAGCTCATCACGGCGGGACAGGGGAGAGACCCAGTACTTC. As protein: CASSSRRDRGETQYF. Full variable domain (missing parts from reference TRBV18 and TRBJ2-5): NAGVMQNPRHLVRRRGQEARLRCSPMKGHSHVYWYRQLPEEGLKFMVYLQKENIIDESGMPKERFSAEFPKEGPSILRIQQVVRGDSAAYFCASSSRRDRGETQYFGPGTRLLVL.

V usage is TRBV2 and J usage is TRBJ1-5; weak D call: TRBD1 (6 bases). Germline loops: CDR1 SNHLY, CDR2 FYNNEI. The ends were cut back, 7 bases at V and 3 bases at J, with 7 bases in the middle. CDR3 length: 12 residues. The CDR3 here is CASNRVNQPQHF. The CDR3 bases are TGTGCCAGCAACAGGGTCAATCAGCCCCAGCATTTT.

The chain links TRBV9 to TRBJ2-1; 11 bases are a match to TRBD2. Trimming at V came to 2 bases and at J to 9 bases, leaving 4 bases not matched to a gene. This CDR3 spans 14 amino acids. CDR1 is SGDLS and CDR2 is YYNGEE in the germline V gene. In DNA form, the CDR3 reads TGTGCCAGCAGCGTTGGACTAGCGGGTGGTGAGCAGTTCTTC. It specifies CASSVGLAGGEQFF.

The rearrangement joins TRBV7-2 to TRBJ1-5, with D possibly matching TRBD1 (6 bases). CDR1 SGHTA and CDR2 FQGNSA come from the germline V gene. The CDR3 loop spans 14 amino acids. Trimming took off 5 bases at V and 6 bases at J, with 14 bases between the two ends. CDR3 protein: CASSQEGGPQPQHF. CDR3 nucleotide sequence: TGTGCCAGCAGCCAGGAGGGGGGCCCTCAGCCCCAGCATTTT.

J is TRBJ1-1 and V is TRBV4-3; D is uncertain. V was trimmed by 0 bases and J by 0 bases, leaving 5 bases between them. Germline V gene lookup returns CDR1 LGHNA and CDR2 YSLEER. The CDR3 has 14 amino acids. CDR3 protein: CASSQEVLNTEAFF. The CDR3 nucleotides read TGCGCCAGCAGCCAAGAAGTCCTGAACACTGAAGCTTTCTTT.

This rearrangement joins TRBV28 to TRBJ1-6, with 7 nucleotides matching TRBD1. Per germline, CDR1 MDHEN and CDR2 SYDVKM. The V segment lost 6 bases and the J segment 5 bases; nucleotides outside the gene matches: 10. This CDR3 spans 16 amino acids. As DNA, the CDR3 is TGTGCCAGCAGCAGACAGGGCCTAGGGAATAATTCACCCCTCCACTTT. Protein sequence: CASSRQGLGNNSPLHF.

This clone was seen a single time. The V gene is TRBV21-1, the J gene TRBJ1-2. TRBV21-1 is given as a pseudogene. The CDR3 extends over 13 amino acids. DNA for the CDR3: TGTGCCAGCAGCAAAAAAGGGTTAGAGGGCTACACCTTC. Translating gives CASSKKGLEGYTF.

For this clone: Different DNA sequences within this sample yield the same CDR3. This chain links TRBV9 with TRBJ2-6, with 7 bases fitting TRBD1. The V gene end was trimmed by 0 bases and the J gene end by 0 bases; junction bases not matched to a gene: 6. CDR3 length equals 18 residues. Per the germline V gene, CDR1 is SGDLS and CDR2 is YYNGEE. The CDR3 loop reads CASSVGQGQLSGANVLTF. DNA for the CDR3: TGTGCCAGCAGCGTAGGACAGGGACAACTCTCTGGGGCCAACGTCCTGACTTTC.

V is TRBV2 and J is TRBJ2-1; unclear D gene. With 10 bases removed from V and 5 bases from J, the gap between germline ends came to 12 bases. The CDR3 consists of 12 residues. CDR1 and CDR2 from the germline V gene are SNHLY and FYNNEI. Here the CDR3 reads CATAIADNEQFF. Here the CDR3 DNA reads TGTGCCACTGCAATAGCCGACAATGAGCAGTTCTTC.

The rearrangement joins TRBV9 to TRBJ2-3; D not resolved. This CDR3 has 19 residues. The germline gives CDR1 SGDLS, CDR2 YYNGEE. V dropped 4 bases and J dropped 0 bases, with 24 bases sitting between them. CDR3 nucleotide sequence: TGTGCCAGCAGCCCCCCCAGTCCTAACCCCATTCATAGCACAGATACGCAGTATTTT. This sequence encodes CASSPPSPNPIHSTDTQYF.

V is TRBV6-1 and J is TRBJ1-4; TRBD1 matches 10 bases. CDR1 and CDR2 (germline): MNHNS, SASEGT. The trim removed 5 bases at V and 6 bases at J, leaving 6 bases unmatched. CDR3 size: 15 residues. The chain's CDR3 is CASSLGTGVDEKLFF. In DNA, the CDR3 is TGTGCCAGCAGTCTGGGGACAGGGGTTGATGAAAAACTGTTTTTT.

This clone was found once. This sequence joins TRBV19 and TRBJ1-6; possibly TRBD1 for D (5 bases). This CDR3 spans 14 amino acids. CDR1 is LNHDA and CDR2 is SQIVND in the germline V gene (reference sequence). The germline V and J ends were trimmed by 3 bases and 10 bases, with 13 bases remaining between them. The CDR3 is CASSIRDYESPLHF. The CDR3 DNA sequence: TGTGCCAGTAGTATCCGGGACTATGAATCACCCCTCCACTTT.

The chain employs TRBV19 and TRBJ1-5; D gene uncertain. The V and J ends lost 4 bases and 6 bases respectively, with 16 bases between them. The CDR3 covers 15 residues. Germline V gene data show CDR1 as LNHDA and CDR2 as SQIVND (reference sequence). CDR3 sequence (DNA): TGTGCCAGTAGTACAGCAGTATTGGGTTTTCAGCCCCAGCATTTT. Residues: CASSTAVLGFQPQHF. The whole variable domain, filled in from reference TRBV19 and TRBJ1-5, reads DGGITQSPKYLFRKEGQNVTLSCEQNLNHDAMYWYRQDPGQGLRLIYYSQIVNDFQKGDIAEGYSVSREKKESFPLTVTSAQKNPTAFYLCASSTAVLGFQPQHFGDGTRLSIL.

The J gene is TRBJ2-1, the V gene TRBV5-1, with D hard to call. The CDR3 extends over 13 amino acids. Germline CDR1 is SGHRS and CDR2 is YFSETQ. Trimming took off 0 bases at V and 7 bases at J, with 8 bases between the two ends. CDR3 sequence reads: CASSLVLGNEQFF. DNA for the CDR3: TGCGCCAGCAGCTTGGTCCTGGGGAATGAGCAGTTCTTC.

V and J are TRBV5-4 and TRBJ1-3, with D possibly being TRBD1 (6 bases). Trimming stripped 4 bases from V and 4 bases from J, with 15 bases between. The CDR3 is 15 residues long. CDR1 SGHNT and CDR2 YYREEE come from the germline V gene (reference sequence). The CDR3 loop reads CASSPNQGPGNTIYF. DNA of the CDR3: TGTGCCAGCAGCCCTAACCAGGGGCCGGGAAACACCATATATTTT.

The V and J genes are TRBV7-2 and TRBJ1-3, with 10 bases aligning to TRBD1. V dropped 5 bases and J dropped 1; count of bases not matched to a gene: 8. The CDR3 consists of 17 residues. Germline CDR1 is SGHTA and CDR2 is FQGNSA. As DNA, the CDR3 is TGTGCCAGCAGCGCCGGGACAGGGGCGCGGTCTGGAAACACCATATATTTT. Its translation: CASSAGTGARSGNTIYF.

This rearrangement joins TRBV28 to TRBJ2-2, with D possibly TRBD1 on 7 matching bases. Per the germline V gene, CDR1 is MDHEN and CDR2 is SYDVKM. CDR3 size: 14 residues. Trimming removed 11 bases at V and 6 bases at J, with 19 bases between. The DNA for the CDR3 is TGTGCCCTCCGACAGGGAAGGGGGGCCGGGGAGCTGTTTTTT. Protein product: CALRQGRGAGELFF.

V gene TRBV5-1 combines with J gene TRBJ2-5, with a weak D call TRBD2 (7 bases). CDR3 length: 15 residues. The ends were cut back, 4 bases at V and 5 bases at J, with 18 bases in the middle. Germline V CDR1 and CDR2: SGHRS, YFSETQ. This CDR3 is CASSPQAGASETQYF. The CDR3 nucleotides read TGCGCCAGCAGCCCCCAGGCGGGGGCCTCGGAGACCCAGTACTTC.

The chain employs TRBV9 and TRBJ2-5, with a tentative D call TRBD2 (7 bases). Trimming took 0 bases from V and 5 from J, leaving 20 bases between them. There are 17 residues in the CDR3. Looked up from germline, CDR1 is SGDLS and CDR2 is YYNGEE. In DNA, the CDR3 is TGTGCCAGCAGCGTAGCTACTGACGGGGGGCCCCAGGAGACCCAGTACTTC. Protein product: CASSVATDGGPQETQYF.

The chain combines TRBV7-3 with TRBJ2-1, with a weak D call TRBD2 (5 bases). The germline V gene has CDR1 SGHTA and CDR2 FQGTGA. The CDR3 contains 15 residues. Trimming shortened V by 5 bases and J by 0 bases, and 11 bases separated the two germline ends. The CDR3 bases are TGTGCCAGCAGCCTCTTTGCGGGCTCCTACAATGAGCAGTTCTTC. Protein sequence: CASSLFAGSYNEQFF.

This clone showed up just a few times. The chain's CDR3 is CASRAFGQSGVNEQYF. As DNA, the CDR3 is TGTGCCAGCAGGGCCTTTGGACAGTCGGGGGTTAACGAGCAGTACTTC. The V gene is TRBV28, the J gene TRBJ2-7; TRBD1 or TRBD2 may be the D gene (6 bases each). Per the germline V gene, CDR1 is MDHEN and CDR2 is SYDVKM. Trimming left V 6 bases short and J 5 bases short, with 23 bases between. This CDR3 comprises 16 residues.

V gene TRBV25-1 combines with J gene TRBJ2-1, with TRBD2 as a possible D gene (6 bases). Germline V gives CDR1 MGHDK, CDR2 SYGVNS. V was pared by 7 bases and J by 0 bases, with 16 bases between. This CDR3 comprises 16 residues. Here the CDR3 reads CASTSSLANSYNEQFF. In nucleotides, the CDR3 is TGTGCCAGCACTTCTAGCCTAGCGAACTCCTACAATGAGCAGTTCTTC.

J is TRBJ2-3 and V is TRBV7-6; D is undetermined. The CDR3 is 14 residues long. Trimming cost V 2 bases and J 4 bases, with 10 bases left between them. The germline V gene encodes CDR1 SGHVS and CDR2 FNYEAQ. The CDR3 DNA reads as TGTGCCAGCAGCTTATCGGTTTCCCCAGATACGCAGTATTTT. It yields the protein CASSLSVSPDTQYF. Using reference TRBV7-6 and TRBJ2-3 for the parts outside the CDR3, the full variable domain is GAGVSQSPRYKVTKRGQDVALRCDPISGHVSLYWYRQALGQGPEFLTYFNYEAQQDKSGLPNDRFSAERPEGSISTLTIQRTEQRDSAMYRCASSLSVSPDTQYFGPGTRLTVL.